The 4 T cell receptor beta chains below were found in one sample sequenced in a study of post-analysis software for immune sequencing data. Unique-molecular-identifier-tagged TCR beta cDNA libraries were used. TCRdb processed the PCR reads anew with MiXCR; each CDR3 protein has one entry. The data contain some 450,000 distinct CDR3 sequences, roughly 45% of them singletons. Study-wide results and limits: When patients were compared with controls, about five TRBV segments were more frequent, TRBV5-6, TRBV5-1 and TRBV20-1 among them.

These receptors lack a known antigen. The sequenced sample consisted of blood. The receptors here all came from a girl between 10 and 17 years old with multiple sclerosis.

This clonotype was found many times. The J gene is TRBJ1-4, the V gene TRBV29-1; D is unresolved. The germline V gene encodes CDR1 SQVTM and CDR2 ANQGSEA. CDR3 length: 14 residues. V shed 7 bases and J shed 0 bases, with 12 bases lying between them. CDR3 sequence (DNA): TGCAGCGCCATCGTTGGGGCAACTAATGAAAAACTGTTTTTT. It is translated as CSAIVGATNEKLFF.

With respect to this clonotype: A read error may account for a junction end that differs from germline. V gene TRBV7-2 combines with J gene TRBJ1-1, with D tentatively TRBD1 (6 bases). The CDR3 contains 16 residues. Germline CDR1 and CDR2: SGHTA and FQGNSA. CDR3 sequence: CASSLNRGTRNAEAFF. CDR3 nucleotide sequence: TGTGCCAGCAGCCTCAATAGGGGGACACGGAACGCTGAAGCTTTCTTT.

V gene TRBV20-1 combines with J gene TRBJ1-1; D is uncertain. Trimming cost V 7 bases and J 1 base, with 16 bases left between them. This CDR3 region has 14 residues. CDR1 and CDR2 from the germline V gene are DFQATT and SNEGSKA (reference sequence). The CDR3: CSVLDLRPNTEAFF. For the CDR3, the DNA is TGCAGTGTCTTAGATTTGAGGCCGAACACTGAAGCTTTCTTT.

This clonotype was found a few times. The chain employs TRBV15 and TRBJ2-1; TRBD2 might be the D (5 bases). Between the trimmed V and J ends, which lost 3 bases and 5 bases, there was a span of 17 bases. The germline V gene encodes CDR1 LNHNV and CDR2 YYDKDF (reference sequence). This CDR3 is 16 amino acids long. CDR3 amino acids: CATSSHPLRRDNEQFF. The CDR3 DNA follows: TGTGCCACCAGCAGTCACCCCCTACGGCGGGACAATGAGCAGTTCTTC.